Below are 17 T cell receptor beta chains sequenced from a single sample in a study of blood T cell repertoires in COVID-19. Only in-frame clones appear in the TCRdb table, and some are missing; sequencing was by immunoSEQ multiplex PCR. The table records about 270,000 clones, 80% to 90% of them present only once. Sequencing was done on a sample of peripheral blood. These receptors all come from a woman aged 45-60 years who had recovered from COVID-19.

The CDR3 here is CASSWTSGGSDGTQYF. The CDR3 region has the DNA TGTGCCAGCAGTTGGACTAGCGGGGGCTCAGATGGGACCCAGTACTTC. The V call is TRBV6-2 or TRBV6-3, the J call TRBJ2-5; 13 nucleotides line up with TRBD2. V lost 4 bases, J lost 7 bases, and 9 bases stayed unmatched. Germline CDR1 is MNHEY and CDR2 is SVGEGT. This CDR3 has 16 residues.

V usage is TRBV2 and J usage is TRBJ1-2; 12 bases agree with TRBD1. V gave up 6 bases and J gave up 8 bases; unmatched junction bases: 10. The germline V gene encodes CDR1 SNHLY and CDR2 FYNNEI. CDR3 length: 15 amino acids. CDR3 residues: CASSLWDRGRRGYTF. The DNA for the CDR3 is TGTGCCAGCAGCCTCTGGGACAGGGGGCGAAGGGGCTACACCTTC.

V and J are TRBV2 and TRBJ1-1, with TRBD1 matching over 8 bases. The CDR3 contains 13 residues. The germline V gene has CDR1 SNHLY and CDR2 FYNNEI. V lost 3 bases to trimming and J lost 12 bases; unmatched junction nucleotides: 9. CDR3 residues: CASSDSWTGLPFF. For the CDR3, the DNA is TGTGCCAGCAGTGATTCTTGGACAGGGCTCCCTTTCTTT.

The rearrangement joins TRBV6-2 or TRBV6-3 to TRBJ1-4, with D unclear. CDR1 and CDR2 (germline): MNHEY, SVGEGT. V shed 5 bases and J shed 7 bases, with 8 bases lying between them. The CDR3 has 12 residues. For the CDR3, the DNA is TGTGCCAGCAGTACGACGGGTGAAAAACTGTTTTTT. This codes for CASSTTGEKLFF.

V usage is TRBV7-8 and J usage is TRBJ2-7; 11 nucleotides match TRBD1. V lost 0 bases and J lost 2; bases outside the gene matches: 0. This CDR3 has 15 residues. Per the germline V gene, CDR1 is SGHVS and CDR2 is FQNEAQ. The CDR3 sequence: CASSLAGQGAYEQYF. DNA of the CDR3: TGTGCCAGCAGCTTAGCGGGACAGGGGGCCTACGAGCAGTACTTC.

The table lists this clone with a few counts. CDR3 residues: CASRTGPRSNQPQHF. The CDR3 DNA sequence: TGTGCCAGTAGAACAGGTCCGAGGAGCAATCAGCCCCAGCATTTT. V and J are TRBV19 and TRBJ1-5; D possibly corresponds to TRBD1 (5 bases). The CDR3 totals 15 residues. Trimming took 6 bases from V and 1 from J, leaving 13 bases between them. The V gene's germline CDR1 is LNHDA and CDR2 SQIVND (reference sequence).

This chain joins TRBV3-1 (or the pseudogene TRBV3-2) and TRBJ1-1; TRBD1 matches 7 bases. The germline CDR1 and CDR2 sequences are LGHDT and YNNKEL (reference sequence). This CDR3 spans 15 amino acids. The V and J ends lost 6 bases and 2 bases, in that order; junction bases with no gene match: 9. CDR3 in amino acids: CASSAAGTANTEAFF. The DNA of the CDR3 is TGTGCCAGCAGTGCCGCTGGGACAGCTAACACTGAAGCTTTCTTT.

This chain uses TRBV19 with TRBJ1-1, with D perhaps matching TRBD1 (6 bases). V was trimmed by 5 bases and J by 4 bases, leaving 11 bases between them. The CDR3 runs 13 residues. Germline assignment: CDR1 LNHDA and CDR2 SQIVND (reference sequence). The chain's CDR3 is CASSRGAATEAFF. DNA of the CDR3: TGTGCCAGTAGTCGGGGGGCGGCCACTGAAGCTTTCTTT.

The rearrangement uses TRBV19 and TRBJ2-1, with a possible D match to TRBD2 (6 bases). With 3 bases removed from V and 1 base from J, the gap between germline ends came to 13 bases. Looked up from germline, CDR1 is LNHDA and CDR2 is SQIVND (reference sequence). The CDR3 spans 16 residues. For the CDR3, the DNA is TGTGCCAGTAGTATTAGCTGGAGCGGGTCCTACAATGAGCAGTTCTTC. Its translation is CASSISWSGSYNEQFF.

The rearrangement links TRBV18 to TRBJ2-2; TRBD1 agrees at 8 bases. The CDR3 has 15 residues. V lost 5 bases and J lost 7; bases outside the gene matches: 9. Per germline, CDR1 KGHSH and CDR2 LQKENI. The CDR3 reads CASSSRTGLGGELFF. In nucleotides, the CDR3 is TGTGCCAGCTCATCACGGACAGGGCTTGGCGGGGAGCTGTTTTTT.

V gene TRBV2 combines with J gene TRBJ1-2, with D perhaps matching TRBD1 (6 bases). The CDR3 runs to 14 residues. Deletions cut 8 bases from V and 1 base from J, with 14 bases between. Germline CDR1 SNHLY, CDR2 FYNNEI. The CDR3 nucleotides read TGTGCCAGCCATGGGGGCAGGGTTAACTATGGCTACACCTTC. Protein: CASHGGRVNYGYTF.

The gene calls are TRBV4-3 and TRBJ2-2, with a tentative D call TRBD1 (6 bases). Germline CDR1 reads LGHNA; CDR2 reads YSLEER. V was clipped by 3 bases and J by 3 bases, with 14 bases between them. The CDR3 extends over 16 amino acids. Here the CDR3 DNA reads TGCGCCAGCAGCCAGGACGGACAGATCGACACCGGGGAGCTGTTTTTT. Residues: CASSQDGQIDTGELFF.

The gene calls are TRBV7-8 and TRBJ2-7; 11 bases are shared with TRBD1. The CDR3 contains 15 residues. Trimming at V came to 5 bases and at J to 7 bases, leaving 10 bases not matched to a gene. The germline V gene has CDR1 SGHVS and CDR2 FQNEAQ. Here the CDR3 DNA reads TGTGCCAGCAGCGCCGGGACAGGGGGGTTTTGGGAGCAGTACTTC. Protein sequence: CASSAGTGGFWEQYF.

Only one count was recorded for this clone. The V and J genes are TRBV11-2 and TRBJ1-3, with D perhaps TRBD1 (5 bases). Trimming shortened V by 5 bases and J by 5 bases, and 13 bases separated the two germline ends. CDR1 SGHAT and CDR2 FQNNGV come from the germline V gene. The CDR3 is 14 amino acids. The CDR3 nucleotides read TGTGCCAGCAGCACAGGAAGAATCCGAAACACCATATATTTT. Amino acids: CASSTGRIRNTIYF.

In DNA, the CDR3 is TGTGCCAGCAGCTTAGCGCAGGGCTACGAGCAGTACTTC. Protein: CASSLAQGYEQYF. The gene calls are TRBV7-8 and TRBJ2-7; D might be TRBD1 (5 bases). Germline-derived CDR1 and CDR2 are SGHVS and FQNEAQ. V gave up 0 bases and J gave up 3 bases, with 6 bases separating them. The CDR3 loop spans 13 amino acids.

The CDR3 region is CATGLAGGADTQYF. In DNA form, the CDR3 reads TGTGCCACGGGACTAGCGGGGGGTGCAGATACGCAGTATTTT. The rearrangement links TRBV19 to TRBJ2-3, with 15 bases fitting TRBD2. Trimming at V came to 10 bases and at J to 4 bases, leaving 3 bases not matched to a gene. The CDR3 extends over 14 amino acids. The V gene's germline CDR1 is LNHDA and CDR2 SQIVND (reference sequence).

The chain joins TRBV7-2 to TRBJ2-7; 10 bases are shared with TRBD2. The CDR3 has 15 residues. V trimming: 5 bases; J trimming: 1 base; junction bases outside the gene matches: 5. Germline V CDR1 and CDR2: SGHTA, FQGNSA. The CDR3: CASSASGGVSYEQYF. The CDR3 region has the DNA TGTGCCAGCAGCGCGAGCGGGGGGGTTTCCTACGAGCAGTACTTC.